These 3 T cell receptor beta chains came from one sample sequenced in a study of shared clonotypes between healthy human individuals. The data were produced by immunoSEQ multiplex PCR, yet TCRdb's version contains in-frame clones alone and is incomplete. The sample carries 470,000 or so clones, around 85% recorded once. Sequencing used PBMCs. The origin of the receptors is a woman in her forties in good health. Some clones in this sample may be carry-over from other donors' samples.

Worth noting for this clone: A far bigger clonotype differs at one base, so this is likely a read error. Different DNA sequences within this sample yield the same CDR3. The CDR3 nucleotides are TGCGCCAGCAGTTTAGGCGGCGTGGGGGATCAGCCCCAGCATTTT. It specifies CASSLGGVGDQPQHF. The rearrangement uses TRBV28 and TRBJ1-5, with D possibly TRBD1 on 5 matching bases. CDR1 is MDHEN, CDR2 SYDVKM, per germline. This CDR3 spans 15 amino acids.

This clone appeared once. This likely stems from a read error, as it lies one base from a far larger clone. The V gene is TRBV27, the J gene TRBJ2-7; no firm D call. The CDR3 consists of 12 residues. Trimming took 6 bases from V and 4 from J, leaving 10 bases between them. CDR1 is MNHEY, CDR2 SMNVEV, per germline (reference sequence). DNA for the CDR3: TGTGCCAGCAGGCCCCCCTCGTACGAGCAGTACTTC. Its protein is CASRPPSYEQYF.

The V gene is TRBV6-5, the J gene TRBJ1-2; 8 positions agree with TRBD1. This CDR3 region has 12 residues. J was trimmed by 8 bases and V by 8 bases; bases with no gene match: 7. CDR1 is MNHEY and CDR2 is SVGAGI in the germline V gene. The CDR3 is CASGSGGGGYTF. CDR3 nucleotide sequence: TGTGCCAGCGGCTCAGGGGGCGGGGGCTACACCTTC.